These T cell receptor beta chains were read from a single sample in a study of T cell responses to AZD1222 COVID-19 vaccine. The table came from immunoSEQ multiplex PCR; TCRdb's copy has only in-frame clones and leaves some out. The data contain some 100,000 clones, 87% of them singletons. The material was peripheral blood, obtained on day 0 of AZD1222 vaccination. The origin of the receptors is an adult in good health. CDR3s include the opening cysteine and the closing phenylalanine or tryptophan. D genes are given only for firm matches. Clone size appears in some rows only: once, few, many, or a class for an expanded clone.

d_call: TRBD1
clone_size: once
v_call: TRBV7-2
cdr3_aa: CASSSSPGQGINGYTF

d_call: NA
clone_size: NA
v_call: TRBV6-2/TRBV6-3
cdr3_aa: CASSSFIWGEQYF

d_call: TRBD1
clone_size: NA
v_call: TRBV18
cdr3_aa: CASSPGQGAAGNTIYF

d_call: TRBD1
clone_size: NA
v_call: TRBV6-2/TRBV6-3
cdr3_aa: CASSWTGNTEAFF

d_call: NA
clone_size: NA
v_call: TRBV19
cdr3_aa: CASSIFGGGEAFF

d_call: TRBD2
clone_size: NA
v_call: TRBV15
cdr3_aa: CATSSSTSGRDNEQFF

d_call: NA
clone_size: NA
v_call: TRBV24-1
cdr3_aa: CATSDLFSPGSDTQYF

d_call: NA
clone_size: NA
v_call: TRBV18
cdr3_aa: CASSPPGTLGQYF

d_call: NA
clone_size: NA
v_call: TRBV9
cdr3_aa: CASSVEGSDKEKLFF

d_call: NA
clone_size: NA
v_call: TRBV19
cdr3_aa: CASSTTQGSGNTIYF

d_call: NA
clone_size: NA
v_call: TRBV7-8
cdr3_aa: CASSLATGVRGSGNTIYF

d_call: TRBD1
clone_size: NA
v_call: TRBV5-4
cdr3_aa: CASSHPDRDGYTF

d_call: NA
clone_size: NA
v_call: TRBV29-1
cdr3_aa: CSVERQGGMNTEAFF

d_call: NA
clone_size: NA
v_call: TRBV2
cdr3_aa: CASSDPSDRARYEQYF

d_call: NA
clone_size: NA
v_call: TRBV10-3
cdr3_aa: CAISESALGGGSTDTQYF

d_call: NA
clone_size: once
v_call: TRBV3-1/TRBV3-2
cdr3_aa: CASSQGGDPFGKLFF

d_call: TRBD2
clone_size: NA
v_call: TRBV5-5
cdr3_aa: CASSLVRLAKYEQYF

d_call: NA
clone_size: NA
v_call: TRBV5-4
cdr3_aa: CASSLEGGGYSPLHF

d_call: NA
clone_size: NA
v_call: TRBV28
cdr3_aa: CASSVLRDVGELFF

d_call: NA
clone_size: few
v_call: TRBV30
cdr3_aa: CAWSDQGNTEAFF

d_call: NA
clone_size: few
v_call: TRBV5-4
cdr3_aa: CASSLQGSVYEQYF

d_call: TRBD2
clone_size: NA
v_call: TRBV20-1
cdr3_aa: CSASAGGSYEQYF

d_call: NA
clone_size: NA
v_call: TRBV19
cdr3_aa: CASSMRQLNTEAFF

d_call: NA
clone_size: NA
v_call: TRBV19
cdr3_aa: CASSIPQGRHTEAFF

d_call: NA
clone_size: NA
v_call: TRBV7-7
cdr3_aa: CASSLSEASDEQFF

d_call: NA
clone_size: NA
v_call: TRBV6-5
cdr3_aa: CASSFGTGNTEAFF

d_call: NA
clone_size: NA
v_call: TRBV6-2/TRBV6-3
cdr3_aa: CASSMVLPPNTEAFF

d_call: NA
clone_size: NA
v_call: TRBV18
cdr3_aa: CASSPTGGADEKLFF

d_call: NA
clone_size: NA
v_call: TRBV15
cdr3_aa: CATRGFSSNTGELFF

d_call: NA
clone_size: NA
v_call: TRBV9
cdr3_aa: CASSVHGGEGDEKLFF

d_call: NA
clone_size: NA
v_call: TRBV28
cdr3_aa: CASSLSRGLGSMVEPQHF

d_call: NA
clone_size: NA
v_call: TRBV12-3/TRBV12-4
cdr3_aa: CASSPFGYNEQFF

d_call: NA
clone_size: few
v_call: TRBV6-5
cdr3_aa: CASLDTLYEQYF

d_call: NA
clone_size: once
v_call: TRBV19
cdr3_aa: CASSLHRGGENTEAFF

d_call: NA
clone_size: NA
v_call: TRBV3-1/TRBV3-2
cdr3_aa: CASSQVRNEQFF

d_call: NA
clone_size: NA
v_call: TRBV5-1
cdr3_aa: CASNRGISETQYF

d_call: NA
clone_size: NA
v_call: TRBV30
cdr3_aa: CAWSVLPGGNSPLHF

d_call: NA
clone_size: NA
v_call: TRBV7-2
cdr3_aa: CASSFGPNQPQHF

d_call: TRBD1
clone_size: few
v_call: TRBV7-3
cdr3_aa: CASSLTVTGDTGELFF

d_call: NA
clone_size: NA
v_call: TRBV19
cdr3_aa: CASSMGQNTEAFF

d_call: TRBD1
clone_size: NA
v_call: TRBV7-9
cdr3_aa: CASSTGGNANQPQHF

d_call: TRBD1
clone_size: NA
v_call: TRBV5-6
cdr3_aa: CASSLRQGLNYGYTF

d_call: NA
clone_size: NA
v_call: TRBV9
cdr3_aa: CASSAGTENEKLFF

d_call: TRBD1
clone_size: once
v_call: TRBV6-2/TRBV6-3
cdr3_aa: CASSYGQDLTINYGYTF

d_call: TRBD1
clone_size: NA
v_call: TRBV19
cdr3_aa: CASSRGQGPVENSPLHF

d_call: NA
clone_size: NA
v_call: TRBV30
cdr3_aa: CAWSLGGQKPQHF

d_call: NA
clone_size: NA
v_call: TRBV7-3
cdr3_aa: CASSLDGANYGYTF

d_call: NA
clone_size: NA
v_call: TRBV19
cdr3_aa: CASDITVYSNQPQHF

d_call: NA
clone_size: NA
v_call: TRBV5-6
cdr3_aa: CASSLAGMGANYGYTF